This T cell receptor (beta chain) emerged from a study of blood T cell repertoires in COVID-19 (dated by TCRdb to the early 2020s). For context, the study as a whole: Collaborator samples came from the United States, Italy and Spain and covered acute and convalescent phases of COVID-19. Subjects who had been exposed to COVID-19, were actively infected with it, or had recovered from it provided the deeply sampled blood TCRbeta repertoires that made up the dataset. Where available, HLA class I and class II types were obtained from metadata supplied by the sample provider rather than from assay-based typing. Samples were obtained from the ongoing ImmuneRACE study (first 160 participants) and from about 1,300 subjects provided by 6 global collaborators. The repertoires were made available in a free public database intended to serve as a resource for research on the immune response to SARS-CoV-2. The sample metadata nearly always contained a de-identified subject ID, COVID-19 status, age in years and sex. The material from the prospective study consisted of cDNA or gDNA derived from T cells, B-cell-depleted T cells, or PBMCs. Overall study outcomes, separate from this receptor: The amount of clinical and demographic metadata varied by source and participant and was provided uncurated.

Cut back by 1 base and 0 bases, the V and J ends lie 13 bases apart. The CDR3 holds 17 amino acids from the cysteine to the phenylalanine. The entry retains the CDR3 DNA only, 51 bases that are in frame from base 1. The CDR1 and CDR2 encoded by the germline V gene are KGHSH and LQKENI. The collaborating institutions used their own protocols to collect whole blood in K2EDTA tubes. Collaborator samples were shipped for TCRbeta analysis as frozen whole blood, isolated PBMCs, or DNA extracted from either sample type. TCRbeta CDR3 regions were amplified from genomic DNA using the immunoSEQ Assay, a bias-controlled multiplex PCR. Under the source paper's analysis protocol: Nucleated cell counts per sample were estimated from amplification of reference gene primers within the assay. To quantify the absolute abundance of each unique TCRbeta CDR3 rearrangement, sequence reads were collapsed and filtered. For each sample, productive Simpson clonality was calculated by taking the square root of Simpson's diversity index across productive rearrangements. This immuneACCESS table, as held by TCRdb, lists in-frame sequences with V and J called but not all clones. Of the missing ones, under half trace to an unresolved V gene in checked studies; the others have no known cause. V and J calls plus clone size are reproduced from that table; the DNA served to infer D and trimming. In all, the sample holds around 300,000 clones, and approximately 85% of those were seen once. About 14% of the sample rests with the top ten.

About this clone itself: No cognate antigen has been identified for it. No clone much larger than this one lies a single base away; base qualities are absent.

This clonotype was sampled from a human donor in a cohort sampled during active COVID-19. The chain joins TRBV18 to TRBJ2-4, with TRBD1 tentatively as D gene (5 bases match). The sequencing sample was made of peripheral blood. This receptor carries the CDR3 CASSPLQGAGAKNIQYF. At the DNA level, the sequence is TGTGCCAGCTCACCACTTCAAGGGGCTGGAGCCAAAAACATTCAGTACTTC.